This T cell receptor beta chain stems from a study of blood T cell repertoires in COVID-19. V shed 5 bases and J shed 3 bases, with 8 bases lying between them. The CDR3 has 13 residues. Germline V gives CDR1 MDHEN, CDR2 SYDVKM. Study processing details: Nucleated cell counts were estimated from reference gene primer amplification. The table came from immunoSEQ multiplex PCR; TCRdb's copy has only in-frame clones and leaves some out. That table supplies the V and J calls and clone size; D and trimming were determined from the DNA. The data hold about 180,000 clones, with 85% observed a single time. Input material: PBMCs or T cells enriched from blood (not recorded which). This receptor was identified in a middle-aged man who had recovered from COVID-19. The chain uses TRBV28 and TRBJ1-5; D is possibly TRBD1 (5 bases). The chain's CDR3 is CASSDSFNQPQHF. CDR3 nucleotide sequence: TGTGCCAGCAGTGACAGTTTCAATCAGCCCCAGCATTTT.